This T cell receptor beta chain was profiled in a study of ipilimumab plus nivolumab after autologous stem cell transplantation. Study-level background: Typical patient got roughly 5 ipilimumab doses and under 10 nivolumab doses (median).

Germline lookup yields CDR1 SQVTM and CDR2 ANQGSEA. This CDR3 spans 16 amino acids. Trimming at V came to 4 bases and at J to 0 bases, leaving 7 bases not matched to a gene. Starting 14 to 28 days after autologous transplant, ipilimumab 1 mg/kg was given. Through week 26, nivolumab 3 mg/kg IV was given weeks 1, 4, 7, 10, then biweekly. Clones were read by immunoSEQ multiplex PCR, and TCRdb kept only the in-frame ones, dropping some. The sample has tens of thousands of clones, 90% to 95% seen once. Sample: PBMCs, taken in a trial of ipilimumab plus nivolumab as post-transplant consolidation. The chain combines TRBV29-1 with TRBJ2-2, with TRBD2 matching 8 bases. The receptor was derived from a male donor with multiple myeloma. Here the CDR3 DNA reads TGCAGCGTTGTTCTAGCGGGCCCACCGAACACCGGGGAGCTGTTTTTT. Translated: CSVVLAGPPNTGELFF.